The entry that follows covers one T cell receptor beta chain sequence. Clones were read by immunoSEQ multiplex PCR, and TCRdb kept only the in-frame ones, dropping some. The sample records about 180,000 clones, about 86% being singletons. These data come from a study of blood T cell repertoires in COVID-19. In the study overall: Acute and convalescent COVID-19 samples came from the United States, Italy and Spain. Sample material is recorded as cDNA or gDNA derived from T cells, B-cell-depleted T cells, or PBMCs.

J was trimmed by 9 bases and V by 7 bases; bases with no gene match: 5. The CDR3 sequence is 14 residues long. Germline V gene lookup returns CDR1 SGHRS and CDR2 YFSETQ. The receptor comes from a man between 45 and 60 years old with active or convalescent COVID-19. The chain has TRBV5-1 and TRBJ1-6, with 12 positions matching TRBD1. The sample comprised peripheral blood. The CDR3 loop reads CASSPGQGASPLHF. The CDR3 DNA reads TGCGCCAGCTCACCGGGACAGGGGGCTTCACCCCTCCACTTT.